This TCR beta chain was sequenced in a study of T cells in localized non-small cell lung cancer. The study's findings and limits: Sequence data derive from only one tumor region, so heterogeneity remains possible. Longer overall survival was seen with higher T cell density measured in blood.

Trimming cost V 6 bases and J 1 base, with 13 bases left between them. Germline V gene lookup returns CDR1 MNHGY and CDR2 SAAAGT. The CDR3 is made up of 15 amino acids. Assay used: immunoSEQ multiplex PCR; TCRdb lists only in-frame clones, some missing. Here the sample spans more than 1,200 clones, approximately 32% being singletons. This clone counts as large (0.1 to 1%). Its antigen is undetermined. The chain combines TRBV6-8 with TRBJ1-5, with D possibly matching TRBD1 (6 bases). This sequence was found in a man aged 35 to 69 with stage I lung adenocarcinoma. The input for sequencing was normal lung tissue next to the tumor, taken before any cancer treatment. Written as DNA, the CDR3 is TGTGCCAGCAGACCAGACAGGACCAGCAATCAGCCCCAGCATTTT. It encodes CASRPDRTSNQPQHF.